This is a list of T cell receptor beta chains from one sample in a study of T cells in Graves' hyperthyroidism and ophthalmopathy. TCRdb fed the multiplex PCR reads into MiXCR, producing one record per CDR3 protein. The top ten hold 20% to 25% of the sample, which has around 340,000 distinct CDR3 sequences, roughly 13% seen once. Sequenced: blood. The receptors were sampled from a woman in her 30s with Graves' hyperthyroidism. CDR3s include the opening cysteine and the closing phenylalanine or tryptophan. D genes are given only for firm matches. The size field is filled for only some rows; it gives once, few, many or a size class.

size	V	D	J	CDR3	DNA
many	TRBV20-1	.	TRBJ1-1	CSARAGRGGMNTEAFF	TGCAGTGCTAGAGCAGGGCGAGGCGGAATGAACACTGAAGCTTTCTTT
many	TRBV29-1	.	TRBJ2-5	CSVQGGETQYF	TGCAGCGTTCAGGGCGGGGAGACCCAGTACTTC
.	TRBV19	TRBD1	TRBJ1-2	CASSIVGDRGDRGYTF	TGTGCCAGTAGTATTGTGGGGGACAGGGGGGATCGTGGCTACACCTTC
.	TRBV15	TRBD2	TRBJ2-1	CATSRGSGDLVDEQFF	TGTGCCACCAGCAGAGGAAGCGGGGACCTTGTGGATGAGCAGTTCTTC
.	TRBV27	.	TRBJ1-5	CASSPVGVKPQHF	TGTGCCAGCAGTCCCGTCGGGGTTAAGCCCCAGCATTTT
few	TRBV5-6	TRBD1	TRBJ2-5	CASSFTGVHQETQYF	TGTGCCAGCAGCTTTACAGGGGTCCACCAAGAGACCCAGTACTTC
.	TRBV20-1	TRBD1	TRBJ2-1	CSARSSGQGTNEEFF	TGCAGTGCTAGAAGTTCGGGACAGGGGACGAATGAGGAGTTCTTC
.	TRBV19	TRBD1	TRBJ2-3	CASSPRWGQRTDTQYF	TGTGCCAGTAGCCCGCGGTGGGGACAGCGCACAGATACGCAGTATTTT
.	TRBV9	.	TRBJ2-1	CASSVGGHEQFF	TGTGCCAGCAGCGTGGGGGGCCATGAGCAGTTCTTC
few	TRBV7-2	TRBD1	TRBJ1-4	CASSPDRGKEKLFF	TGTGCCAGCAGCCCGGACAGGGGGAAAGAAAAACTGTTTTTT
.	TRBV19	.	TRBJ2-6	CASSASGQASGANVLTF	TGTGCCAGTAGTGCTTCGGGACAAGCCTCTGGGGCCAACGTCCTGACTTTC
many	TRBV12-5	TRBD2	TRBJ2-1	CASGLVQGSGTYNEQFF	TGTGCTAGTGGTTTGGTACAGGGTAGCGGGACCTACAATGAGCAGTTCTTC
.	TRBV4-2	.	TRBJ2-1	CASRDPKYNEQFF	TGTGCCAGCAGGGACCCTAAGTACAATGAGCAGTTCTTC
many	TRBV6-2/TRBV6-3	.	TRBJ2-7	CASSYSDRSYEQYF	TGTGCCAGCAGTTACTCCGACAGATCCTACGAGCAGTACTTC
few	TRBV6-5	TRBD2	TRBJ2-2	CASSSGGSFTGELFF	TGTGCCAGCAGTTCCGGCGGGAGCTTTACCGGGGAGCTGTTTTTT
few	TRBV6-6	.	TRBJ2-7	CASSYDTLSYEQYF	TGTGCCAGCAGTTACGACACACTCTCCTACGAGCAGTACTTC
many	TRBV10-3	.	TRBJ2-7	CAICRPPSYEQYF	TGTGCCATCTGCCGACCGCCCTCCTACGAGCAGTACTTC
many	TRBV7-6	.	TRBJ2-3	CASSATSSVSTDTQYF	TGTGCCAGCAGCGCGACATCTAGCGTCTCCACAGATACGCAGTATTTT
many	TRBV12-3/TRBV12-4	.	TRBJ1-3	CASSLRVGSGNTIYF	TGTGCCAGCAGCCTACGGGTGGGCTCTGGAAACACCATATATTTT
few	TRBV3-1	TRBD2	TRBJ2-1	CASSNGLAPKGNEQFF	TGTGCCAGCAGCAACGGACTAGCGCCTAAGGGTAATGAGCAGTTCTTC
many	TRBV6-1	TRBD2	TRBJ2-3	CASRRPGLAGGSDTQYF	TGTGCCAGCAGGCGACCGGGACTAGCGGGAGGATCAGATACGCAGTATTTT
many	TRBV20-1	.	TRBJ1-5	CSAREGRDQPQHF	TGCAGTGCTAGAGAGGGCAGGGATCAGCCCCAGCATTTT
many	TRBV29-1	.	TRBJ2-7	CSVLDGTYYEQYF	TGCAGCGTCTTAGACGGGACGTACTACGAGCAGTACTTC
many	TRBV28	TRBD2	TRBJ2-3	CASSPEREPDPQYF	TGTGCCAGCAGTCCCGAGCGGGAGCCTGACCCGCAGTATTTT
many	TRBV10-3	TRBD1	TRBJ2-7	CAISDRDRERYEQYF	TGTGCCATCAGCGACCGGGACAGAGAGCGTTACGAGCAGTACTTC
.	TRBV7-3	.	TRBJ2-3	CASSSTGPDTQYF	TGTGCCAGCAGCTCAACTGGTCCAGATACGCAGTATTTT
.	TRBV7-9	.	TRBJ2-3	CASSFGENRYF	TGTGCCAGCAGCTTTGGGGAGAACCGGTATTTT
.	TRBV20-1	.	TRBJ2-1	CSARGTDLRQFF	TGCAGTGCTAGAGGGACCGACCTGCGGCAGTTCTTC
.	TRBV9	.	TRBJ2-5	CASSDRGGGTQYF	TGTGCCAGCAGCGACAGGGGGGGGGGGACCCAGTACTTC
.	TRBV7-6	TRBD1	TRBJ2-1	CVSSQLPGTGGNGEQFF	TGTGTCAGCAGCCAACTCCCCGGGACAGGGGGGAATGGTGAGCAGTTCTTC
few	TRBV6-5	.	TRBJ2-1	CASSLDRKVGYEQFF	TGTGCCAGCAGTCTCGACAGGAAGGTAGGGTATGAGCAGTTCTTC
many	TRBV19	TRBD2	TRBJ2-5	CASSTLGGWETQYF	TGTGCCAGTAGTACCCTCGGGGGGTGGGAGACCCAGTACTTC
many	TRBV6-1	TRBD1	TRBJ1-3	CASTEQGSSGNTIYF	TGTGCCAGCACCGAACAGGGGAGCTCTGGAAACACCATATATTTT
.	TRBV15	TRBD2	TRBJ2-2	CATSRDLGGSLTGELFF	TGTGCCACCAGCAGAGATCTCGGCGGGAGTCTTACCGGGGAGCTGTTTTTT
many	TRBV6-1	.	TRBJ1-1	CASSEARMAGWYTEAFF	TGTGCCAGCAGTGAAGCGCGAATGGCAGGGTGGTACACTGAAGCTTTCTTT
.	TRBV6-2/TRBV6-3	TRBD1	TRBJ1-5	CASRDRGPSQPQHF	TGTGCCAGCAGAGACAGGGGGCCGAGTCAGCCCCAGCATTTT
many	TRBV7-9	.	TRBJ2-7	CASSSGPGESSYEQYF	TGTGCCAGCAGCTCCGGTCCAGGAGAAAGTTCCTACGAGCAGTACTTC
many	TRBV28	TRBD2	TRBJ2-5	CASSTLGGVETQYF	TGTGCCAGCAGTACCCTTGGGGGGGTAGAGACCCAGTACTTC
few	TRBV7-9	.	TRBJ2-3	CASERDWRPDTQYF	TGTGCCAGCGAACGGGACTGGCGTCCGGATACGCAGTATTTT
many	TRBV27	TRBD2	TRBJ2-5	CASSLFSGGETQYF	TGTGCCAGCAGTCTCTTCAGCGGGGGAGAGACCCAGTACTTC
.	TRBV2	TRBD1	TRBJ2-2	CASSGSTRDSTGELFF	TGTGCCAGCAGCGGATCTACCAGGGACAGCACCGGGGAGCTGTTTTTT
many	TRBV20-1	TRBD1	TRBJ1-1	CSAHRQGATEAFF	TGCAGTGCTCACCGACAGGGGGCGACTGAAGCTTTCTTT
many	TRBV2	TRBD2	TRBJ2-1	CASWLAESSYNEQFF	TGTGCCAGCTGGCTAGCGGAAAGCTCCTACAATGAGCAGTTCTTC
.	TRBV20-1	.	TRBJ2-5	CSARVGDETQYF	TGCAGTGCTAGAGTCGGTGACGAGACCCAGTACTTC
many	TRBV29-1	.	TRBJ2-5	CSVDLEETQYF	TGCAGCGTTGATCTGGAAGAGACCCAGTACTTC
.	TRBV20-1	.	TRBJ2-5	CSARDYGLQETQYF	TGCAGTGCTAGAGATTACGGGTTACAAGAGACCCAGTACTTC
.	TRBV9	TRBD2	TRBJ2-3	CASSVAGGRAENTQYF	TGTGCCAGCAGCGTAGCTGGCGGGAGGGCCGAAAATACGCAGTATTTT
few	TRBV7-8	.	TRBJ2-5	CASSLGLGTKQETQYF	TGTGCCAGCAGCTTAGGACTAGGGACAAAACAAGAGACCCAGTACTTC
.	TRBV20-1	.	TRBJ1-6	CSARAQGNSPLHF	TGCAGTGCTAGAGCCCAGGGGAATTCACCCCTCCACTTT
few	TRBV6-1	.	TRBJ2-2	CASLPSPAGELFF	TGTGCCAGCCTGCCTTCCCCTGCCGGGGAGCTGTTTTTT
many	TRBV12-3/TRBV12-4	.	TRBJ2-1	CASSLRVGSTYNEQFF	TGTGCCAGCAGTTTACGTGTGGGAAGTACCTACAATGAGCAGTTCTTC
.	TRBV2	.	TRBJ2-2	CASQFSRGNTGELFF	TGTGCCAGCCAATTTTCCAGGGGTAACACCGGGGAGCTGTTTTTT